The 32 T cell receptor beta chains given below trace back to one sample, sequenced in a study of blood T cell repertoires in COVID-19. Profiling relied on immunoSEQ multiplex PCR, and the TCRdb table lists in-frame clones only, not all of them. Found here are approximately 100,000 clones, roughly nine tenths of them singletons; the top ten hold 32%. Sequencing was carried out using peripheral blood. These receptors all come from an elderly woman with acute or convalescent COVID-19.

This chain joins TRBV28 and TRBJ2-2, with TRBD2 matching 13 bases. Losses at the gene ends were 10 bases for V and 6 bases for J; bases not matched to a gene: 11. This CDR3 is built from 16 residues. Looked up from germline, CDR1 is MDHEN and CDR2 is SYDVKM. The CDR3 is CATTWGLAGSAGELFF. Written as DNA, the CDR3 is TGTGCCACTACGTGGGGACTAGCGGGGTCGGCCGGGGAGCTGTTTTTT.

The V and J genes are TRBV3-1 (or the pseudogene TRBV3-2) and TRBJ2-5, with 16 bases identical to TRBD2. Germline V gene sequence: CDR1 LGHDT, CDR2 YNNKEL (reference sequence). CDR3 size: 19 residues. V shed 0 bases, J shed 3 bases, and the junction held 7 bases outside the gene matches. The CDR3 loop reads CASSQDPVGLAGGEETQYF. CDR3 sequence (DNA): TGTGCCAGCAGCCAAGATCCAGTGGGACTAGCGGGGGGGGAAGAGACCCAGTACTTC.

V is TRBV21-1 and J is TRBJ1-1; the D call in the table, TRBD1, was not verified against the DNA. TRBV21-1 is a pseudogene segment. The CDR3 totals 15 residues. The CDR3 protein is CASRGTGDRGTEAFF. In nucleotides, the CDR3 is TGTGCCAGCAGAGGGACAGGGGATAGAGGAACTGAAGCTTTCTTT.

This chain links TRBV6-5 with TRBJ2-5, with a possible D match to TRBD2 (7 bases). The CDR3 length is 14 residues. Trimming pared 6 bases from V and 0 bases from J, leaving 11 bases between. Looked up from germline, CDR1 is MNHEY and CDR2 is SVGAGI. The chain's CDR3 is CASRSGGNQETQYF. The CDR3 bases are TGTGCCAGCAGGTCGGGGGGCAACCAAGAGACCCAGTACTTC.

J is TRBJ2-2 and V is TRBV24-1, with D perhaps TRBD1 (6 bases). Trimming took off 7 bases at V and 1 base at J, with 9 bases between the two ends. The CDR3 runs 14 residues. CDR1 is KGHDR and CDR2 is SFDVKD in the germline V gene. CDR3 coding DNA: TGTGCCACCAGGGAGACAGGGAACACCGGGGAGCTGTTTTTT. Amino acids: CATRETGNTGELFF.

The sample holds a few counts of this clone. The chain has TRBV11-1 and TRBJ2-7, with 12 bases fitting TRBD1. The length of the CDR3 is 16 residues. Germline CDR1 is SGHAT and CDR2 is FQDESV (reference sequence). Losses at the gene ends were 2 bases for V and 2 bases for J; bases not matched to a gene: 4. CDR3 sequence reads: CASSLSGTGGTYEQYF. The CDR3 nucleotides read TGTGCCAGCAGCTTATCGGGGACAGGGGGCACCTACGAGCAGTACTTC.

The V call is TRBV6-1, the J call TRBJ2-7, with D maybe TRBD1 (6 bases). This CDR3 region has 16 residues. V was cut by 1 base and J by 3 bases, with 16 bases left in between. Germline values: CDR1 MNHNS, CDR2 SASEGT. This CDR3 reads CASSEGVDRLNYEQYF. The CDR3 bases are TGTGCCAGCAGTGAAGGAGTGGACAGACTTAACTACGAGCAGTACTTC.

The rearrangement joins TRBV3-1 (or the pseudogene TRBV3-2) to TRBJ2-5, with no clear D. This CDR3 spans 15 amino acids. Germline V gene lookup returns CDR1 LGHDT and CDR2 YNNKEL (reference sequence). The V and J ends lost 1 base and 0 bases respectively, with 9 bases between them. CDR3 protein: CASSQGLTHQETQYF. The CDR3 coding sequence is TGTGCCAGCAGCCAAGGTCTAACTCACCAAGAGACCCAGTACTTC.

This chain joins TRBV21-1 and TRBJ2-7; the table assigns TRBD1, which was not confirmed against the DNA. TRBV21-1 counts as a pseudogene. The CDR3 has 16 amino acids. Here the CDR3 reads CASSKEKGSSSYEQYF. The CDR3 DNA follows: TGTGCCAGCAGCAAAGAAAAGGGGTCAAGCTCCTACGAGCAGTACTTC.

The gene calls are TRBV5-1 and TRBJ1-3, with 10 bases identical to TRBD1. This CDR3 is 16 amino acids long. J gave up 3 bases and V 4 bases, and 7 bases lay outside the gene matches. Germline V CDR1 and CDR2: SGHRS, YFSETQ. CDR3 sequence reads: CASSPSTGGGGNTIYF. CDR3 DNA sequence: TGCGCCAGCAGCCCTTCGACAGGGGGCGGTGGAAACACCATATATTTT.

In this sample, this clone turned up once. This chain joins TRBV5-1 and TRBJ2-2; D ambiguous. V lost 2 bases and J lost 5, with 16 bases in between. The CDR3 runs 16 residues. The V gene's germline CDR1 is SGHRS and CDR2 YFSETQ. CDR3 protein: CASSFARYEATGELFF. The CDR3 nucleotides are TGCGCCAGCAGCTTCGCCCGATACGAGGCGACCGGGGAGCTGTTTTTT.

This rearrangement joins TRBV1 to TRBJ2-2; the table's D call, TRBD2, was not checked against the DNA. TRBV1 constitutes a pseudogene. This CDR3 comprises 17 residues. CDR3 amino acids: CTSSQGRTSGGTGELFF. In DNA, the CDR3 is TGCACCAGCAGCCAAGGTAGGACTAGCGGGGGGACCGGGGAGCTGTTTTTT.

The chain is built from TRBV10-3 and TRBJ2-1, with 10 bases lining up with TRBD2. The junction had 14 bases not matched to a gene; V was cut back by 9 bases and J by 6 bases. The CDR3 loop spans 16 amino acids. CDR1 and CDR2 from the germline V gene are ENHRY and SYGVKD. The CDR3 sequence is CAIKLGPGLAANEQFF. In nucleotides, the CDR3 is TGTGCCATAAAACTAGGGCCAGGACTAGCGGCCAATGAGCAGTTCTTC.

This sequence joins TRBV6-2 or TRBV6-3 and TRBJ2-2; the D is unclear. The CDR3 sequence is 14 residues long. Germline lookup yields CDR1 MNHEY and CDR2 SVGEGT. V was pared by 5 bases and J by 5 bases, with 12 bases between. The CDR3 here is CASSPAAQTGELFF. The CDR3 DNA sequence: TGTGCCAGCAGTCCCGCGGCACAAACCGGGGAGCTGTTTTTT.

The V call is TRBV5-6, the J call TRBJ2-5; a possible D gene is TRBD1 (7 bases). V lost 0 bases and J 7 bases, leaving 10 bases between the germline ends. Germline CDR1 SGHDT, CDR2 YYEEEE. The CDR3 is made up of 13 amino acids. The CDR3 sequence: CASSLVQGGTQYF. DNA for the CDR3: TGTGCCAGCAGCTTGGTGCAGGGGGGGACCCAGTACTTC.

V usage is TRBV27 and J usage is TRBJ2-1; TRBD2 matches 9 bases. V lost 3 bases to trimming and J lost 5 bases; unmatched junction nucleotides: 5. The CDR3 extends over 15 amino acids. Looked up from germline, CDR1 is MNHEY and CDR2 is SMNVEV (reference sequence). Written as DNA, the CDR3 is TGTGCCAGCAGTTTCCGGCGGGGGGGCGACAATGAGCAGTTCTTC. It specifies CASSFRRGGDNEQFF.

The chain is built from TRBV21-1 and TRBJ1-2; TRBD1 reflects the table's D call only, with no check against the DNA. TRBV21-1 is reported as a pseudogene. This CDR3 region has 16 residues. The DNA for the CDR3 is TGTGCCAGCAGCCCCCCCCGGAGGGGGCAGAACTATGGCTACACCTTC. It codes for CASSPPRRGQNYGYTF.

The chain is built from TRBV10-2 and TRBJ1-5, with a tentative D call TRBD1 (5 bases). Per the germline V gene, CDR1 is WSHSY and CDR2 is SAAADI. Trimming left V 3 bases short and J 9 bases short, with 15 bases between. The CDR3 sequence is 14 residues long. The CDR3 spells CASSDGRDEGPQHF. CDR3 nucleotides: TGCGCCAGCAGTGATGGGCGGGACGAGGGGCCCCAGCATTTT.

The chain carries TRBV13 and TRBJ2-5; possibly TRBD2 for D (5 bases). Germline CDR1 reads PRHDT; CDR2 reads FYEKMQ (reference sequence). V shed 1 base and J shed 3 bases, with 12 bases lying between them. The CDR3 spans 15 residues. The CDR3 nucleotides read TGTGCCAGCAGCTTAGAAAGGACTGGCAAAGAGACCCAGTACTTC. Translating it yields CASSLERTGKETQYF.

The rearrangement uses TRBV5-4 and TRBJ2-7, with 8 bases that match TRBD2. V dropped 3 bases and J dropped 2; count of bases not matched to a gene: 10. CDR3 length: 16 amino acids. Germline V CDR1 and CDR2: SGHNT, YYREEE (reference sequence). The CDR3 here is CASSSSGGWATYEQYF. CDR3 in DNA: TGTGCCAGCAGCTCGAGCGGGGGTTGGGCCACCTACGAGCAGTACTTC.

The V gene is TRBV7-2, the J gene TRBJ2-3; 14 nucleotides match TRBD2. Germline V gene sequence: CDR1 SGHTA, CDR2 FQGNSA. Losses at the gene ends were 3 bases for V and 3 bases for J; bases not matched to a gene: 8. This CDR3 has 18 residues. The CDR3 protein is CASSLPTSGGDQTDTQYF. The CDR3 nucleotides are TGTGCCAGCAGCTTGCCGACTAGCGGGGGGGATCAAACAGATACGCAGTATTTT.

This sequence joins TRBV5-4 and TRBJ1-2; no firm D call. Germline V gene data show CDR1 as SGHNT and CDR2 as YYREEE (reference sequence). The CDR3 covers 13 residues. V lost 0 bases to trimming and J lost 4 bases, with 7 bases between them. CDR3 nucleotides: TGTGCCAGCAGCTTGGCTACAGCCTATGGCTACACCTTC. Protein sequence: CASSLATAYGYTF.

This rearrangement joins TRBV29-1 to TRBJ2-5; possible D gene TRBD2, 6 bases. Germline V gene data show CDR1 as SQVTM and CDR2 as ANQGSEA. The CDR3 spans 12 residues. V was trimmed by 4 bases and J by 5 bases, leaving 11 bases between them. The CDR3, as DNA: TGCAGCGTTGTCCCCAGCGGGGAGACCCAGTACTTC. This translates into CSVVPSGETQYF. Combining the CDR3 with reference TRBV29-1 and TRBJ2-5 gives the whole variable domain SAVISQKPSRDICQRGTSLTIQCQVDSQVTMMFWYRQQPGQSLTLIATANQGSEATYESGFVIDKFPISRPNLTFSTLTVSNMSPEDSSIYLCSVVPSGETQYFGPGTRLLVL.

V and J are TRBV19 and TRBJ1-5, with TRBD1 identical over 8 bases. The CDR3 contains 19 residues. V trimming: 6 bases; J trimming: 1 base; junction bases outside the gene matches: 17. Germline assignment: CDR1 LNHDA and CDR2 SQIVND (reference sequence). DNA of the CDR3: TGTGCCAGTAGATCCCTCGGACAGGGTAAGGGATTGAGCAATCAGCCCCAGCATTTT. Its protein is CASRSLGQGKGLSNQPQHF.

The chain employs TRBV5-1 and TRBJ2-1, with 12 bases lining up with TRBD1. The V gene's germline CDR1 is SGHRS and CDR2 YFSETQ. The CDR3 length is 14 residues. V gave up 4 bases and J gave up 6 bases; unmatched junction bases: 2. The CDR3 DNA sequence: TGCGCCAGCAGCAGGGGACAGGGGGCCAATGAGCAGTTCTTC. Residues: CASSRGQGANEQFF.

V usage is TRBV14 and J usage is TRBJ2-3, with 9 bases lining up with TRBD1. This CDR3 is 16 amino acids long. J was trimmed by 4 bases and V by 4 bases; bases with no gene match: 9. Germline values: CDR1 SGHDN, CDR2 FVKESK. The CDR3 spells CASSRNPGQGSDTQYF. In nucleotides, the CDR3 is TGTGCCAGCAGCCGAAATCCGGGACAGGGATCAGATACGCAGTATTTT. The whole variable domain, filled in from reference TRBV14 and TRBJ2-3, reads EAGVTQFPSHSVIEKGQTVTLRCDPISGHDNLYWYRRVMGKEIKFLLHFVKESKQDESGMPNNRFLAERTGGTYSTLKVQPAELEDSGVYFCASSRNPGQGSDTQYFGPGTRLTVL.

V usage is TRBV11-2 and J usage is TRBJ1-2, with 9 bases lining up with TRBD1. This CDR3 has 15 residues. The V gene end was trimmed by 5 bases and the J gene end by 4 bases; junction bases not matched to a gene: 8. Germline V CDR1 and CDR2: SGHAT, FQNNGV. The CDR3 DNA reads TGTGCCAGCAGCCAATGGGACAGGGAGGTCTATGGCTACACCTTC. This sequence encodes CASSQWDREVYGYTF.

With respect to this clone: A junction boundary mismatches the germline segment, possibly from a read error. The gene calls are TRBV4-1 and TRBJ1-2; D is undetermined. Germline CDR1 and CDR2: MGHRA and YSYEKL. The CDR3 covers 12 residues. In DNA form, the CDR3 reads TGCGCCAGCAGCCAAGATCGGCGTCGTAGCGCCTTC. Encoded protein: CASSQDRRRSAF.

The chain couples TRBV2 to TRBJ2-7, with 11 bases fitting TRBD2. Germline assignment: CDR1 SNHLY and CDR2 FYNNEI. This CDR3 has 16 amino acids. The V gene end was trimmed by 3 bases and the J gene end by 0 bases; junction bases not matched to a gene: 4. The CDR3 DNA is TGTGCCAGCAGTGACCTACTAGCGGGGGCCTCCTACGAGCAGTACTTC. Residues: CASSDLLAGASYEQYF. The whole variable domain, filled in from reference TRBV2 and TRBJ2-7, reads EPEVTQTPSHQVTQMGQEVILRCVPISNHLYFYWYRQILGQKVEFLVSFYNNEISEKSEIFDDQFSVERPDGSNFTLKIRSTKLEDSAMYFCASSDLLAGASYEQYFGPGTRLTVT.

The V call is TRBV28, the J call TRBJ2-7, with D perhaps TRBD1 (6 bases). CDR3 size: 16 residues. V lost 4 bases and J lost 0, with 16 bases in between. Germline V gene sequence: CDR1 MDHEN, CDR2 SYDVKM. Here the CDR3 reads CASSYNRLGASYEQYF. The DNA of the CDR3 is TGTGCCAGCAGTTACAACAGGCTGGGGGCCTCCTACGAGCAGTACTTC.

The CDR3 reads CASSATELNEKLFF. Written as DNA, the CDR3 is TGTGCCAGCAGCGCAACAGAGCTTAATGAAAAACTGTTTTTT. The chain combines TRBV7-9 with TRBJ1-4, with D uncertain. Per the germline V gene, CDR1 is SEHNR and CDR2 is FQNEAQ (reference sequence). Trimming took off 5 bases at V and 4 bases at J, with 11 bases between the two ends. This CDR3 is 14 amino acids long.

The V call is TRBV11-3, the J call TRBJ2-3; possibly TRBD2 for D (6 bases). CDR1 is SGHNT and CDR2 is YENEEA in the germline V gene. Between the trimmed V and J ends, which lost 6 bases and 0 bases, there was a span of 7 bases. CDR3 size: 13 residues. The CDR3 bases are TGTGCCAGCAGGGGGGGAAGCACAGATACGCAGTATTTT. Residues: CASRGGSTDTQYF.